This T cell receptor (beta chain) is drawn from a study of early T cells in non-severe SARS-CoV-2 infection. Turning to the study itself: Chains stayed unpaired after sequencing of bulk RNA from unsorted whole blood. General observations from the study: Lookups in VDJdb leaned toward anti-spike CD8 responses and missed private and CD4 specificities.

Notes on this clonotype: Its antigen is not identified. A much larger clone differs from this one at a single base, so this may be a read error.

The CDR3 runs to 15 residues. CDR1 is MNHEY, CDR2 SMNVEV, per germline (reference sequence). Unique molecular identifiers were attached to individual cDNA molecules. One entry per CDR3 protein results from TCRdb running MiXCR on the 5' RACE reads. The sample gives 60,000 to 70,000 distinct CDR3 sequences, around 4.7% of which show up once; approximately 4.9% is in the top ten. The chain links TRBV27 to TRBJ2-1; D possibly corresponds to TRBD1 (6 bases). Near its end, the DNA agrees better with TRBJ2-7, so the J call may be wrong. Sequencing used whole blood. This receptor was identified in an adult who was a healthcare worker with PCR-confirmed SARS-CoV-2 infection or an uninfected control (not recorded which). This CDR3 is CASSLWGLAGDEQYF. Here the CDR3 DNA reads TGTGCCAGCAGTCTTTGGGGGCTAGCAGGCGATGAGCAGTACTTC.